The 27 T cell receptor beta chains reported below all come from one sample, sequenced in a study of blood T cells in healthy people across ages. Primed by a sample-barcoded 5' primer and a J-beta primer mix, a second PCR proceeded for 7 to 11 cycles. TCRdb recomputed calls from the 5' RACE reads with MiXCR, one row per CDR3 protein. The table includes roughly 700,000 distinct CDR3 sequences, 25% detected once. These sequences were also reported in another study, on T cells of mothers and their children.

Sample: blood. The receptors were sampled from a boy aged 5-17 years in good health.

This clonotype was detected a few times. This chain links TRBV20-1 with TRBJ2-3; unclear D gene. Trimming took 0 bases from V and 2 from J, leaving 12 bases between them. This CDR3 is 15 amino acids long. Germline assignment: CDR1 DFQATT and CDR2 SNEGSKA (reference sequence). The CDR3, as DNA: TGCAGTGCTAGAGATCGAGGATGGTCCACAGATACGCAGTATTTT. This encodes CSARDRGWSTDTQYF.

This clonotype appeared a few times. V and J are TRBV6-1 and TRBJ2-3; the D gene could be TRBD1 or TRBD2 (6 bases each). CDR3 length equals 17 residues. Germline assignment: CDR1 MNHNS and CDR2 SASEGT. The V and J ends lost 6 bases and 5 bases respectively, with 24 bases between them. CDR3 DNA sequence: TGTGCCAGCAGCCGCGGGACAAACCAACGTTCTTTAGATACGCAGTATTTT. This gives the protein CASSRGTNQRSLDTQYF.

This clonotype was seen only a few times. The gene calls are TRBV29-1 and TRBJ1-2; 8 bases line up with TRBD1. J lost 7 bases, V lost 5 bases, and 12 bases had no gene match. Germline V CDR1 and CDR2: SQVTM, ANQGSEA. The CDR3 runs to 14 residues. CDR3: CSVLQGAQMGGYTF. The CDR3, as DNA: TGCAGCGTTTTGCAGGGGGCGCAGATGGGTGGCTACACCTTC.

This chain links TRBV5-6 with TRBJ1-6, with D unclear. Trimming pared 0 bases from V and 9 bases from J, leaving 10 bases between. CDR1 and CDR2 (germline): SGHDT, YYEEEE. CDR3 size: 14 residues. In DNA form, the CDR3 reads TGTGCCAGCAGCTTGGAAGAGAGCGGTTCACCCCTCCACTTT. This gives the protein CASSLEESGSPLHF.

The chain links TRBV27 to TRBJ2-1; TRBD2 is a possible D gene (6 bases). CDR1 is MNHEY and CDR2 is SMNVEV in the germline V gene (reference sequence). The CDR3 length is 16 residues. Trimming shortened V by 2 bases and J by 5 bases, and 16 bases separated the two germline ends. The CDR3 DNA reads as TGTGCCAGCAGTTTACTAGCGCAGGGAACTAACAATGAGCAGTTCTTC. As protein: CASSLLAQGTNNEQFF.

The CDR3 here is CASSLNNEQYF. CDR3 coding DNA: TGTGCCAGCAGCTTAAATAACGAGCAGTACTTC. V is TRBV7-6 and J is TRBJ2-7, with no clear D. This CDR3 has 11 residues. V shed 2 bases and J shed 5 bases, with 4 bases lying between them. Germline V gives CDR1 SGHVS, CDR2 FNYEAQ.

This clonotype was seen a few times. The chain employs TRBV5-1 and TRBJ1-4; D call uncertain. CDR3 length equals 14 residues. The V end lost 1 base, the J end lost 4 bases, and 8 bases lay between the germline ends. CDR1 is SGHRS and CDR2 is YFSETQ in the germline V gene. CDR3 DNA sequence: TGCGCCAGCAGCTTGCAGGCAGTTAATGAAAAACTGTTTTTT. Its protein product is CASSLQAVNEKLFF.

This chain connects TRBV5-1 to TRBJ1-2; D is ambiguous. The CDR3 sequence is 13 residues long. V was shortened by 0 bases and J by 14 bases, with 17 bases between the two germline ends. Germline V CDR1 and CDR2: SGHRS, YFSETQ. The CDR3 sequence: CASSLVEHGRRTF. The CDR3 bases are TGCGCCAGCAGCTTGGTAGAGCACGGCAGACGTACCTTC.

This rearrangement joins TRBV29-1 to TRBJ2-1; a weak D match, TRBD2 (6 bases). The J call may be faulty, since TRBJ2-7 better matches the DNA end. This CDR3 contains 15 residues. CDR1 SQVTM and CDR2 ANQGSEA come from the germline V gene. CDR3 nucleotides: TGCAGCGTTGAAGGGCGGGGTAAAGACTTCTACGAGCAGTACTTC. It encodes CSVEGRGKDFYEQYF.

This chain connects TRBV6-5 to TRBJ2-7, with 11 positions matching TRBD2. The V segment lost 2 bases and the J segment 0 bases; nucleotides outside the gene matches: 3. The V gene's germline CDR1 is MNHEY and CDR2 SVGAGI. CDR3 length: 16 amino acids. The CDR3 is CASSYPLAGGSYEQYF. DNA of the CDR3: TGTGCCAGCAGTTACCCCCTAGCGGGAGGCTCCTACGAGCAGTACTTC.

The gene calls are TRBV7-9 and TRBJ2-7, with 10 nucleotides matching TRBD1. Unmatched junction bases numbered 9, after V lost 2 bases and J lost 2 bases. The CDR3 is 17 residues long. CDR1 SEHNR and CDR2 FQNEAQ come from the germline V gene (reference sequence). As DNA, the CDR3 is TGTGCCAGCAGCTTAATACTGGGACAGGGGAAGACCTACGAGCAGTACTTC. Amino acids: CASSLILGQGKTYEQYF.

This clonotype was recorded a few times. A read error may produce the germline difference seen at one junction end. This chain joins TRBV6-6 and TRBJ1-4; tentative D call: TRBD1 (6 bases). Germline CDR1 MNHNY, CDR2 SVGAGI (reference sequence). The CDR3 length is 15 residues. The CDR3 reads CASSRGQTSNGKLFF. The CDR3 DNA is TGTGCCAGCAGTCGCGGACAGACTTCTAATGGAAAACTGTTTTTT.

This clonotype occurred a few times. This chain links TRBV12-3 or TRBV12-4 with TRBJ2-5, with 7 bases lining up with TRBD1. Trimming removed 7 bases from V and 6 bases from J; junction bases left unmatched: 11. CDR3 length equals 14 residues. The CDR3, as DNA: TGTGCCAGCAAGACGACAGGGTTGGGGAAGACCCAGTACTTC. Residues: CASKTTGLGKTQYF.

V gene TRBV29-1 combines with J gene TRBJ2-5; unclear D gene. CDR3 size: 11 residues. The V and J ends lost 4 bases and 5 bases respectively, with 8 bases between them. Germline V lookup: CDR1 SQVTM, CDR2 ANQGSEA. CDR3 amino acids: CSVVPQETQYF. The CDR3 coding sequence is TGCAGCGTTGTCCCGCAGGAGACCCAGTACTTC.

This clonotype was seen more than once but under ten times. The genes are TRBV20-1 and TRBJ2-1; perhaps TRBD2 as D (6 bases). Germline V gene sequence: CDR1 DFQATT, CDR2 SNEGSKA (reference sequence). Trimming took 5 bases from V and 6 from J, leaving 20 bases between them. This CDR3 has 15 amino acids. The DNA for the CDR3 is TGCAGTGCTCCCGAGGACTATTCCGCCATCAATGAGCAGTTCTTC. Amino acids: CSAPEDYSAINEQFF.

This clonotype was detected a few times. The gene calls are TRBV6-2 or TRBV6-3 and TRBJ2-2; D remains unclear. Trimming cost V 6 bases and J 4 bases, with 18 bases left between them. CDR3 size: 16 residues. Per germline, CDR1 MNHEY and CDR2 SVGEGT. The CDR3 DNA reads as TGTGCCAGCAGATCGGACGAGAGGACGTTCACCGGGGAGCTGTTTTTT. Its translation: CASRSDERTFTGELFF.

The J gene is TRBJ2-3, the V gene TRBV7-3; TRBD2 is a possible D gene (5 bases). V was shortened by 6 bases and J by 11 bases, with 15 bases between the two germline ends. CDR1 SGHTA and CDR2 FQGTGA come from the germline V gene. The CDR3 covers 12 residues. As DNA, the CDR3 is TGTGCCAGCAGTCGACTACTCTGGGGGCAGTATTTT. This encodes CASSRLLWGQYF.

The gene calls are TRBV6-6 and TRBJ1-1; D not resolved. Germline lookup yields CDR1 MNHNY and CDR2 SVGAGI (reference sequence). V lost 5 bases and J lost 1, with 14 bases in between. The CDR3 consists of 15 residues. CDR3 DNA: TGTGCCAGCAGTACCCCTGGGGTGGCGAACACTGAAGCTTTCTTT. It specifies CASSTPGVANTEAFF.

This clonotype was counted a few times. The chain combines TRBV12-3 or TRBV12-4 with TRBJ1-4; 11 bases agree with TRBD1. V shed 6 bases and J 8 bases; nucleotides not matched to a gene: 11. The CDR3 consists of 16 residues. The CDR3 is CASRAGTGGRGEKLFF. Here the CDR3 DNA reads TGTGCCAGCAGGGCCGGGACAGGGGGAAGAGGAGAAAAACTGTTTTTT.

This clonotype has only one observation. The CDR3 spells CASRTWVGELFF. DNA of the CDR3: TGTGCCAGCAGGACTTGGGTGGGGGAGCTGTTTTTT. The chain has TRBV27 and TRBJ2-2, with D hard to call. Looked up from germline, CDR1 is MNHEY and CDR2 is SMNVEV (reference sequence). The CDR3 length is 12 residues. Trimming took 6 bases from V and 8 from J, leaving 10 bases between them.

In the case of this clonotype: The junction differs from germline at one of its ends, possibly a read error. The rearrangement links TRBV7-9 to TRBJ1-4, with D tentatively TRBD1 (5 bases). This CDR3 spans 15 amino acids. The germline V gene has CDR1 SEHNR and CDR2 FQNEAQ (reference sequence). CDR3 protein: CASSSLTATNEKLFF. CDR3 coding DNA: TGTGCCAGTAGCTCCTTGACAGCAACTAATGAAAAACTGTTTTTT.

This clonotype was seen a few times. The gene calls are TRBV12-3 or TRBV12-4 and TRBJ2-1; D is possibly TRBD2 (6 bases). Deletions cut 10 bases from V and 0 bases from J, with 10 bases between. The CDR3 totals 13 residues. The CDR3 region is CATGGNSYNEQFF. The CDR3 DNA reads as TGTGCCACTGGGGGGAACTCCTACAATGAGCAGTTCTTC.

This clonotype was detected a few times. This sequence joins TRBV2 and TRBJ1-4; TRBD1 aligns across 10 bases. V lost 6 bases and J lost 0; bases outside the gene matches: 1. CDR1 and CDR2 from the germline V gene are SNHLY and FYNNEI. This CDR3 is built from 15 residues. CDR3 nucleotides: TGTGCCAGCAGGGGGACAGGGGCAACTAATGAAAAACTGTTTTTT. Translation gives CASRGTGATNEKLFF.

This clonotype was observed a few times. The chain couples TRBV29-1 to TRBJ1-3; maybe TRBD1 (5 bases). CDR1 is SQVTM and CDR2 is ANQGSEA in the germline V gene. The CDR3 runs to 13 residues. Trimming pared 7 bases from V and 1 base from J, leaving 11 bases between. The DNA of the CDR3 is TGCAGCGCCGGGTGGGGGTCTGGAAACACCATATATTTT. Its protein is CSAGWGSGNTIYF.

This clonotype occurred a few times. V gene TRBV11-2 combines with J gene TRBJ2-7, with 8 bases identical to TRBD2. CDR3 length equals 19 residues. Germline loops: CDR1 SGHAT, CDR2 FQNNGV. With V trimmed by 0 bases and J by 4 bases, 17 bases remained unmatched. Written as DNA, the CDR3 is TGTGCCAGCAGCTTAGATCCCTCCTCCCCCTATAGCGGGGTTTACGAGCAGTACTTC. Residues: CASSLDPSSPYSGVYEQYF.

J is TRBJ2-1 and V is TRBV5-1; the match to TRBD1 covers 7 bases. The CDR3 spans 15 residues. Germline CDR1 SGHRS, CDR2 YFSETQ. V shed 0 bases, J shed 6 bases, and the junction held 6 bases outside the gene matches. CDR3 nucleotide sequence: TGCGCCAGCAGCTTGGTGGTAGCAGGGGGCAATGAGCAGTTCTTC. Protein sequence: CASSLVVAGGNEQFF.

The chain recombines TRBV7-9 with TRBJ2-7, with TRBD2 matching 8 bases. V gave up 4 bases and J gave up 4 bases; unmatched junction bases: 12. Germline V gene data show CDR1 as SEHNR and CDR2 as FQNEAQ (reference sequence). The length of the CDR3 is 16 residues. CDR3 amino acids: CASSSRTERESYEQYF. The CDR3, as DNA: TGTGCCAGCAGCTCTCGGACTGAGCGGGAGTCTTACGAGCAGTACTTC. The entire variable domain, with the rest obtained from reference TRBV7-9 and TRBJ2-7, is as follows: DTGVSQNPRHKITKRGQNVTFRCDPISEHNRLYWYRQTLGQGPEFLTYFQNEAQLEKSRLLSDRFSAERPKGSFSTLEIQRTEQGDSAMYLCASSSRTERESYEQYFGPGTRLTVT.